This TCR beta chain is from a study of shared clonotypes between healthy human individuals (dated by TCRdb to the early 2020s). In terms of the full investigation: Three men and a couple of women, aged 18 to 49 years, made up the cohort. For each donor, CD4 naive and CD4 memory were each given three plates, CD8 naive was given two plates, and CD8 memory was given one plate. To estimate repertoire size and how much clonotypes are shared between individuals, the study performed deep sequencing of blood TCR repertoires from a handful of healthy adults. To increase sequencing depth and limit assay-specific biases, TCR repertoire library preparation and sequencing were carried out by different laboratories using diverse techniques. Per donor, leukapheresis produced somewhere between about 0.9 and 10 billion PBMCs.

The donors were healthy, HIV-negative adults who had no recently reported acute infections or vaccinations. Every donor was a Caucasian adult living in Nashville, Tennessee, USA. Magnetic negative selection was used to enrich CD4+ T cells, after which naive cells were positively selected on CD45RA and the negative fraction became the memory subset. Blood was obtained by leukapheresis, after which PBMCs were separated by Ficoll-Histopaque density gradient centrifugation and cryopreserved in liquid nitrogen vapor phase. Analytical flow cytometry was used to check the purity and quantity of each magnetically sorted T cell population. From each sorted fraction, genomic DNA was isolated and quantified by UV absorbance on a Nanodrop 2000c. Via the germline V gene (reference sequence), CDR1 is GTSNPN and CDR2 SVGIG. The CDR3 sequence holds 15 residues, the cysteine and phenylalanine included. Here the CDR3 DNA is all that survives: 45 bases in frame from base 1. The junction carries 11 bases between V and J, which are trimmed by 2 bases and 1 base respectively.

Points on this clone: No cognate antigen has been identified for it. Base qualities are not recorded, but no much larger clone differs from it by a single base.

Paper-wide results and their limitations: Sampling was limited to blood, and TCR repertoires in tissue likely differ from TCR repertoires in blood. Rarefaction of sorted-subset datasets indicated incomplete sequencing despite the large sequencing depth. When four donors were compared, the shared fraction of clonotypes was approximately 5% for naive CD4, about 4% for naive CD8, 2% to 2.5% for memory CD4, and 0.35% to 0.5% for memory CD8. Clonotypes shared by all four sorted-subset donors showed higher generation probabilities than non-shared clonotypes. Naive subsets generally had larger estimated clonotype richness than memory subsets did. Based on pairwise subsampling, the degree of clonotype sharing among donors was expected to be affected by sequencing depth. Because the study included only a small number of donors, the genetic and exposure-history diversity represented was limited.

Using the deep immunoSEQ assay, TCR CDR3 regions were amplified from genomic DNA by multiplex PCR. Genomic DNA extracted from each cell subset was distributed evenly over all wells of several immunoSEQ 96-well plates, and each plate served as one replicate. For sorted subsets, 150 to 250 ng genomic DNA, equal to 30,000 or so T cell genomes, was loaded into each replicate PCR. Purified libraries were quantified with a Qubit 3.0 fluorometer, sized on a Bioanalyzer 2100, and re-quantified with the KAPA Library Quantification kit. Each immunoSEQ 96-well plate was sequenced on its own single-read 150-cycle Illumina NextSeq 550 flow cell. The original methods were these. Because the immunoSEQ output held only junctional sequences and lacked quality scores, the filtering could not match the filtering applied to full-length reads. Sequences were annotated with PyIR, a Python wrapper for IgBLAST v1.9, using IMGT germline references to assign V/J genes and CDR3. Reads were removed for weak V/J assignments (E-value above 1e-6), missing CDR3, stop codons, out-of-frame junctions, or ambiguous translated residues. A V3J clonotype was defined by an identical inferred V gene, J gene, and CDR3 amino acid sequence. The percentage overlap between two repertoires was calculated by dividing the number of shared unique clonotypes by the size of the smaller repertoire. Repertoire richness was assessed with RTK rarefaction, the Chao1 estimator, and Recon v2.1 estimates of unobserved clonotypes. OLGA was used to compute generation probabilities for all TCRbeta clonotypes that the gDNA method yielded from a handful of donors. The table comes from immuneACCESS by way of TCRdb, which keeps in-frame sequences with V and J called. Part of the clones is missing from these tables; in studies checked, under half for an unresolved V gene and the rest for unknown reasons. That table is the source of V, J and clone size, and D and trimming were worked out from the DNA. This sample has just over 2,000,000 clones in its table, and 90% to 95% of those were observed once. The leading ten clones occupy 0.1% to 0.15% of the sample.

The sample consisted of naive CD4+ T cells sorted from blood. The cell subset or site tag for this specimen amounts to: CD45RA+ positively selected. The sequence joins TRBV30 to TRBJ2-2; the D gene cannot be resolved reliably. This TCR came from a man younger than 35 in good health. In nucleotides, the sequence is TGTGCCTGGAGTCCACCCCGGTTGAACACCGGGGAGCTGTTTTTT. Its translation reads: CAWSPPRLNTGELFF.